The clone carrying this T cell receptor beta chain was counted a few times. Produced via immunoSEQ multiplex PCR; TCRdb's table is partial and in-frame only. This sample has over 2,000 clones; 30% to 40% occur once, and the top ten carry around a third. Trimming removed 8 bases from V and 1 base from J, with 9 bases in between. This CDR3 has 13 residues. The germline gives CDR1 SGHVS, CDR2 FQNEAQ. This entry comes from a study of graft-versus-host responses after intestinal transplantation. Study in general: Following induction with anti-thymocyte globulin, all recipients were given tacrolimus and steroids for around three years.

Regarding the study as a whole: GvH clones detected in recipient marrow included some appearing first in ileum or blood.

Responders (around 200,000, CFSE-labeled) were co-plated with around 200,000 irradiated, violet-dye-labeled stimulators. Here the sequenced sample was alloreactive CD8+ T cells from a mixed lymphocyte reaction culture, taken before transplantation. The subset denotes: CFSE-low proliferating T cells sorted from roughly 6-day pre-transplant mixed lymphocyte reaction (GvH or HvG direction). The gene calls are TRBV7-8 and TRBJ1-3; D gene uncertain. The origin of this receptor is a human patient who was an organ donor for intestinal transplantation. The CDR3 DNA reads as TGTGCCAGCGGGGAGGAATCTGGAAACACCATATATTTT. Protein sequence: CASGEESGNTIYF.